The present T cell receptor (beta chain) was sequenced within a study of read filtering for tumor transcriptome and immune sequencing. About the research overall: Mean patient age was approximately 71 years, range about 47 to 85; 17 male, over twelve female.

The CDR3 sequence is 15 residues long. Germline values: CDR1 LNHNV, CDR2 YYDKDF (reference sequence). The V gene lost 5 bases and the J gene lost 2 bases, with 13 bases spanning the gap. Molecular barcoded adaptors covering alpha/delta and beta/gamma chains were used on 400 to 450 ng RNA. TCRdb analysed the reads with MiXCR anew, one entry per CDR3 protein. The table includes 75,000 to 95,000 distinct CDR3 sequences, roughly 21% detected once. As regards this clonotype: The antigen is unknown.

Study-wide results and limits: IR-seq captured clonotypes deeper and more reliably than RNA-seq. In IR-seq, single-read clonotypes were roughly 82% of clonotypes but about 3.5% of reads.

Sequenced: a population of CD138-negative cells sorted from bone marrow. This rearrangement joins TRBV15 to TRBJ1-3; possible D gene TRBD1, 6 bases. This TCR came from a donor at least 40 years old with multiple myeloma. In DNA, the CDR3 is TGTGCCACCAGCCTCGACAGGCACCCTGGAAACACCATATATTTT. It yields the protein CATSLDRHPGNTIYF.